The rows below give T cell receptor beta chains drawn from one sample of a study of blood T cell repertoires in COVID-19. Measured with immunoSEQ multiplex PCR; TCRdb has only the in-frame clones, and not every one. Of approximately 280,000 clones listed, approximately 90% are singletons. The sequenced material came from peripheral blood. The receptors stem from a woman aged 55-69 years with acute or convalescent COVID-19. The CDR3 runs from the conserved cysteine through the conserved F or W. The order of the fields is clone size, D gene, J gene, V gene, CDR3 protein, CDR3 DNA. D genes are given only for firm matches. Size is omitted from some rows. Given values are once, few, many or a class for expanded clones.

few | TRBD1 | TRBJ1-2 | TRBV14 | CASSQDRGHGYGYTF | TGTGCCAGCAGCCAAGATAGGGGGCACGGCTATGGCTACACCTTC
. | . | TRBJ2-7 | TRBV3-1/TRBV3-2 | CASSQDPRGPYEQYF | TGTGCCAGCAGCCAAGATCCCCGCGGCCCCTACGAGCAGTACTTC
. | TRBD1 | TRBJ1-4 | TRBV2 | CASRDRVSVEKLFF | TGTGCCAGCAGGGACAGGGTGTCGGTTGAAAAACTGTTTTTT
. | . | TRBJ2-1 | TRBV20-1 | CSASLSEQFF | TGCAGTGCTAGTTTGAGTGAGCAGTTCTTC
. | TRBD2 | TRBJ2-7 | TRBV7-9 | CASSLAHLAGGYWYEQYF | TGTGCCAGCAGCTTAGCCCATCTAGCGGGAGGGTATTGGTACGAGCAGTACTTC
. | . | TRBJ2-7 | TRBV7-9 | CASSEDRQYF | TGTGCCAGCAGCGAGGACAGGCAGTACTTC
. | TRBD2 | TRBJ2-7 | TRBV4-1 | CASSQEVTSVFYEQYF | TGCGCCAGCAGCCAAGAGGTGACTAGCGTTTTCTACGAGCAGTACTTC
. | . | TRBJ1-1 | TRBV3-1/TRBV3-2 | CASSWGQGNTEAFF | TGTGCCAGCAGTTGGGGGCAGGGGAACACTGAAGCTTTCTTT
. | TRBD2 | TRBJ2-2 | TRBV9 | CASSVLAGGLGGELFF | TGTGCCAGCAGCGTATTAGCGGGGGGTCTTGGCGGGGAGCTGTTTTTT
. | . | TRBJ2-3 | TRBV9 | CASSPRVARESTDTQYF | TGTGCCAGCAGCCCCAGAGTAGCCCGGGAGAGCACAGATACGCAGTATTTT
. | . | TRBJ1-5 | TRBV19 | CASSMTHSNQPQHF | TGTGCCAGTAGTATGACTCATAGCAATCAGCCCCAGCATTTT
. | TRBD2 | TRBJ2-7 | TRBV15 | CATSRVASGAYEQYF | TGTGCCACCAGCAGAGTTGCTAGCGGAGCCTACGAGCAGTACTTC
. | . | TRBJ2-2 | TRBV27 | CASRLAVGTGELFF | TGTGCCAGCAGACTAGCTGTGGGTACCGGGGAGCTGTTTTTT
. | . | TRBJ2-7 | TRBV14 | CASSLSPSSYEEQYF | TGTGCCAGCAGCCTTTCTCCGTCTTCCTACGAGGAGCAGTACTTC
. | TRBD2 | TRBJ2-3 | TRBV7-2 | CASRSGTSASTDTQYF | TGTGCCAGCAGAAGCGGGACTAGCGCCAGCACAGATACGCAGTATTTT
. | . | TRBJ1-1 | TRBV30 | CAWSSITGPAFF | TGTGCCTGGAGTTCCATTACAGGGCCCGCTTTCTTT
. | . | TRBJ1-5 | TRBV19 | CASSLADRHSNQPQHF | TGTGCCAGTAGTCTGGCCGACAGGCATAGCAATCAGCCCCAGCATTTT
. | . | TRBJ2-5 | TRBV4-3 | CASSQTRGARETQYF | TGCGCCAGCAGCCAAACCCGGGGGGCCCGGGAGACCCAGTACTTC
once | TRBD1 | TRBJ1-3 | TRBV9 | CASSVDPGQGDSGNTIYF | TGTGCCAGCAGCGTAGACCCGGGACAGGGGGACTCTGGAAACACCATATATTTT
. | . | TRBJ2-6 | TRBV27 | CASSSRGTGANVLTF | TGTGCCAGCAGTAGTCGGGGAACTGGGGCCAACGTCCTGACTTTC
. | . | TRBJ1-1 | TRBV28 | CATRREGGYTEAFF | TGTGCCACCCGACGGGAGGGGGGCTACACTGAAGCTTTCTTT
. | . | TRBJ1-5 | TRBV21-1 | CASSKGRGKTGVNQPQHF | TGTGCCAGCAGCAAAGGACGAGGGAAGACAGGGGTCAATCAGCCCCAGCATTTT
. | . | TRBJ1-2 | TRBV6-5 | CASNADSSYGYTF | TGTGCCAGCAACGCAGATTCTTCTTATGGCTACACCTTC
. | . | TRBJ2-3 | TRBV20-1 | CSASLGANTDTQYF | TGCAGTGCTAGTCTTGGAGCCAACACAGATACGCAGTATTTT
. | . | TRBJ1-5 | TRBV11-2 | CASSLARDQPQHF | TGTGCCAGCAGCTTAGCCCGGGATCAGCCCCAGCATTTT
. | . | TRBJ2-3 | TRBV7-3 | CASSSGGQKFTDTQYF | TGTGCCAGCAGCTCAGGCGGACAGAAGTTCACAGATACGCAGTATTTT